These 6 T cell receptor beta chains share one sample of origin, sequenced in a study of CD4 T cell repertoires in COVID-19. Clones were sequenced by immunoSEQ multiplex PCR, and TCRdb holds only the in-frame ones, with some missing. The table records some 24,000 clones, more than 85% of them present only once. The memory T cells were sequenced right after ex vivo isolation, without culture. The sample in question was circulating follicular helper CD4+ T cells (cTfh) from blood, obtained before the COVID-19 pandemic. These receptors were collected from a human donor who had COVID-19.

The chain couples TRBV18 to TRBJ2-3, with D perhaps matching TRBD1 (5 bases). Germline V gives CDR1 KGHSH, CDR2 LQKENI. This CDR3 has 15 amino acids. Trimming took 5 bases from V and 2 from J, leaving 14 bases between them. The CDR3 sequence is CASSKSQGNTDTQYF. The CDR3 DNA follows: TGTGCCAGCTCAAAAAGTCAGGGAAACACAGATACGCAGTATTTT.

The chain combines TRBV2 with TRBJ2-7; 12 bases are a match to TRBD1. The CDR3 sequence is 15 residues long. CDR1 is SNHLY, CDR2 FYNNEI, per germline. Unmatched junction bases numbered 5, after V lost 3 bases and J lost 5 bases. The CDR3: CASSETGTGGNEQYF. The CDR3 region has the DNA TGTGCCAGCAGTGAGACCGGGACAGGGGGCAACGAGCAGTACTTC.

The chain joins TRBV5-6 to TRBJ1-1; perhaps TRBD1 as D (6 bases). The V end lost 2 bases, the J end lost 8 bases, and 13 bases lay between the germline ends. CDR3 length equals 13 residues. Germline V CDR1 and CDR2: SGHDT, YYEEEE. This CDR3 reads CASSLSYTGEAFF. CDR3 nucleotide sequence: TGTGCCAGCAGCTTATCCTACACAGGGGAAGCTTTCTTT.

The genes are TRBV2 and TRBJ2-7; a weak D match, TRBD1 (5 bases). CDR3 length: 12 residues. In germline, CDR1 is SNHLY, CDR2 FYNNEI. With 11 bases removed from V and 2 bases from J, the gap between germline ends came to 13 bases. The DNA for the CDR3 is TGTGCCTCTTTGGGGCGCCCCTACGAGCAGTACTTC. It codes for CASLGRPYEQYF.

The rearrangement links TRBV19 to TRBJ1-2; D not resolved. In germline, CDR1 is LNHDA, CDR2 SQIVND (reference sequence). Deletions cut 5 bases from V and 5 bases from J, with 12 bases between. The CDR3 runs to 13 residues. CDR3 amino acids: CASSEEGEYGYTF. The CDR3 DNA reads TGTGCCAGTAGTGAGGAGGGCGAGTATGGCTACACCTTC.

V gene TRBV5-1 combines with J gene TRBJ1-5; D might be TRBD1 (5 bases). Deletions cut 3 bases from V and 3 bases from J, with 13 bases between. CDR1 and CDR2 from the germline V gene are SGHRS and YFSETQ. CDR3 length: 15 residues. The CDR3 loop reads CASSSSGGANQPQHF. The CDR3 bases are TGCGCCAGCAGCTCCTCGGGGGGAGCCAATCAGCCCCAGCATTTT.